This T cell receptor beta chain was profiled in a study of cytomegalovirus exposure and HLA in healthy donors. This CDR3 is built from 13 residues. The V gene lost 5 bases and the J gene lost 0 bases, with 10 bases spanning the gap. Germline CDR1 and CDR2: GTSNPN and SVGIG (reference sequence). A word on this clone: As yet, its antigen is unknown.

The table came from immunoSEQ multiplex PCR; TCRdb's copy has only in-frame clones and leaves some out. Among 200,000 to 250,000 clones, about 90% were seen once, and the ten largest hold about 12%. General study points: Cytomegalovirus-associated TCR beta chains were listed, numbering over 150. First-cohort TCR clusters were later found to tend to co-occur in the 120 or so validation repertoires.

The TCR comes from a man aged 18 to 30 in good health and CMV-seropositive. The rearrangement uses TRBV30 and TRBJ1-1; D remains unclear. Material: PBMCs. DNA for the CDR3: TGTGCCTGGGACCGGGCCCTGAACACTGAAGCTTTCTTT. Its translation is CAWDRALNTEAFF.